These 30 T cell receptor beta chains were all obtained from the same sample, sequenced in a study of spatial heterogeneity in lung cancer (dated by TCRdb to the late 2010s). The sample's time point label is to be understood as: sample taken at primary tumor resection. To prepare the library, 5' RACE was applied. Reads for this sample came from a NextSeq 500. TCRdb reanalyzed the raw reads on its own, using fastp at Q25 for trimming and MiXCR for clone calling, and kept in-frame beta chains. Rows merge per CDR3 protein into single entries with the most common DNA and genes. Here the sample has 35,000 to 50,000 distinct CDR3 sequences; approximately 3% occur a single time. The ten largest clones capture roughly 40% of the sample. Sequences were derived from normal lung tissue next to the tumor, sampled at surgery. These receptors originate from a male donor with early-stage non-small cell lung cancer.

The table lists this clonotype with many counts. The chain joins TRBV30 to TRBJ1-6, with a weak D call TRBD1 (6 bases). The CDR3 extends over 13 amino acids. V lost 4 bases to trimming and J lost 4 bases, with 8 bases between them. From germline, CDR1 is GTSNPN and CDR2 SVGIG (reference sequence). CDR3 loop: CAWTGHYNSPLHF. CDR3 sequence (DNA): TGTGCCTGGACGGGACATTATAATTCACCCCTCCACTTT.

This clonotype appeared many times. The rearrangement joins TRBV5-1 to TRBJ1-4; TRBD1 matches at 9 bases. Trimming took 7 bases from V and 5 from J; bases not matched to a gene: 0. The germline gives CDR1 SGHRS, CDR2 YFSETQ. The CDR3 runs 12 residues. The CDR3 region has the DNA TGCGCCAGCGGGACAGGGAATGAAAAACTGTTTTTT. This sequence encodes CASGTGNEKLFF.

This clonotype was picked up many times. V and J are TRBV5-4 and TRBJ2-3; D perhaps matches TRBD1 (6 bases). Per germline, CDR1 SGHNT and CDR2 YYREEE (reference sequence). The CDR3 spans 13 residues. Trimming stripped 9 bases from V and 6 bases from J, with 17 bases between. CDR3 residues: CATPQGLVDTQYF. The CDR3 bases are TGTGCCACCCCACAGGGTCTGGTCGATACGCAGTATTTT.

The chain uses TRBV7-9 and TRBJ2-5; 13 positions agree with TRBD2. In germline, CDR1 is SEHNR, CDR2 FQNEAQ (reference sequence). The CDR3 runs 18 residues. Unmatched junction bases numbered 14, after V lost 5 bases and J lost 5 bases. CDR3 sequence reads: CASSRPTSGGASMETQYF. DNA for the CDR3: TGTGCCAGCAGCCGACCAACTAGCGGGGGGGCCTCCATGGAGACCCAGTACTTC.

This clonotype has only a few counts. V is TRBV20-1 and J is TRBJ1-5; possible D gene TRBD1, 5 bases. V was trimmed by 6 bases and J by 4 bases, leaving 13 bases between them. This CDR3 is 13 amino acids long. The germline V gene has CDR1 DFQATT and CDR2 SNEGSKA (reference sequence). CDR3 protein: CSAGAGLNQPQHF. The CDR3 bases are TGCAGTGCCGGGGCCGGCCTTAATCAGCCCCAGCATTTT.

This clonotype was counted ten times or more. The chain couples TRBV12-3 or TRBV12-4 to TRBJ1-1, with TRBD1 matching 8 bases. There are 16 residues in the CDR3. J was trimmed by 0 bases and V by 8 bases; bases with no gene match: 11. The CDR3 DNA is TGTGCCAGCGGTAGCAGGGGGCGCGGGGTGAACACTGAAGCTTTCTTT. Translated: CASGSRGRGVNTEAFF.

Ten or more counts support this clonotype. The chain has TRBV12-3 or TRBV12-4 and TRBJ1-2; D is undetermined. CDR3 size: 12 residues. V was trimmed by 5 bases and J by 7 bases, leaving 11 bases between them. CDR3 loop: CASSGLGRGYTF. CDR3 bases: TGTGCCAGCAGTGGTCTGGGCCGTGGCTACACCTTC.

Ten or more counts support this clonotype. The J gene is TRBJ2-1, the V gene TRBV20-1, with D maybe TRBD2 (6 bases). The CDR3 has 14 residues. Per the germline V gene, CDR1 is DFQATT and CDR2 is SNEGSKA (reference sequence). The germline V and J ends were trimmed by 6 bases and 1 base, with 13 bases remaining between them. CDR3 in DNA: TGCAGTGCCCCTATGGGGGGATCCTACAATGAGCAGTTCTTC. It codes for CSAPMGGSYNEQFF.

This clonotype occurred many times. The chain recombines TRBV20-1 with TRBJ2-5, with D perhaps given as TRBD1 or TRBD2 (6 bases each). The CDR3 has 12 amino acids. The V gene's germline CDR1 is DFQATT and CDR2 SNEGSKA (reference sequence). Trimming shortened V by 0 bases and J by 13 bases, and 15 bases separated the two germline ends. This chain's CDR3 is CSARERGARRYF. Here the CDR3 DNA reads TGCAGTGCTAGAGAGAGGGGGGCGCGTCGGTACTTC.

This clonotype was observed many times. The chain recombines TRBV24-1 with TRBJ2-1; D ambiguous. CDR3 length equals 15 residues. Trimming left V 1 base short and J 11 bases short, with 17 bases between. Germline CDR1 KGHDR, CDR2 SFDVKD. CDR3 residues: CATSDLVDGSMKQFF. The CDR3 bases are TGTGCCACCAGTGATTTAGTAGATGGGTCAATGAAGCAGTTCTTC.

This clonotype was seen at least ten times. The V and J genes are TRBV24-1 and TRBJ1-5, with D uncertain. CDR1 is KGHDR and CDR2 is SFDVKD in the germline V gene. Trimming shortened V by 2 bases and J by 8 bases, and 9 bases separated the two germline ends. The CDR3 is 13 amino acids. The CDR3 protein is CATSDSALEPQHF. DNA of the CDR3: TGTGCCACCAGTGATTCTGCTTTGGAGCCCCAGCATTTT.

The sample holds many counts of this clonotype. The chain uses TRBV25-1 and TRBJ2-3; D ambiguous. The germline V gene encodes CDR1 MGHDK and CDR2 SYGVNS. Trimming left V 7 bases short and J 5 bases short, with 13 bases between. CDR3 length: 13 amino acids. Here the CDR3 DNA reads TGTGCCAGCAAAGGCCCTCTAAGAGATACGCAGTATTTT. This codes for CASKGPLRDTQYF.

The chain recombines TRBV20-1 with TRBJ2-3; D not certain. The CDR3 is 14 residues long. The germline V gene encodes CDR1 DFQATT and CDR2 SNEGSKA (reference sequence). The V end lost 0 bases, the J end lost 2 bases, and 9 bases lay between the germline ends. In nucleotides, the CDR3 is TGCAGTGCTAGAGATGCCAGGTTCACAGATACGCAGTATTTT. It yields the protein CSARDARFTDTQYF.

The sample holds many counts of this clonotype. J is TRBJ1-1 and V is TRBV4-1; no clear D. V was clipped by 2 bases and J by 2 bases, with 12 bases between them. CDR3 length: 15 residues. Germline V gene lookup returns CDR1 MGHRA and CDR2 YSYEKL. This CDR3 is CASSQQEGLNTEAFF. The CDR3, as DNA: TGCGCCAGCAGCCAACAGGAAGGCCTAAACACTGAAGCTTTCTTT.

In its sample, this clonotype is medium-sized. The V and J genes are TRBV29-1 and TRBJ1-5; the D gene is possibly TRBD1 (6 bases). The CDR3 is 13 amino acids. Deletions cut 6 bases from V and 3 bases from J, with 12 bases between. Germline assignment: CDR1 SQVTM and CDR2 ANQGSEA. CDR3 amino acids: CSVAGQFNQPQHF. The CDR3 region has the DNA TGCAGCGTGGCTGGACAGTTCAATCAGCCCCAGCATTTT.

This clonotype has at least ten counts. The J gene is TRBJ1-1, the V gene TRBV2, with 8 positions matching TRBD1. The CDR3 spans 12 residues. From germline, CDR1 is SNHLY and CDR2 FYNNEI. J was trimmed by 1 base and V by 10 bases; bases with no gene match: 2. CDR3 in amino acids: CANGQGNTEAFF. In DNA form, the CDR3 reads TGTGCCAACGGACAGGGGAACACTGAAGCTTTCTTT.

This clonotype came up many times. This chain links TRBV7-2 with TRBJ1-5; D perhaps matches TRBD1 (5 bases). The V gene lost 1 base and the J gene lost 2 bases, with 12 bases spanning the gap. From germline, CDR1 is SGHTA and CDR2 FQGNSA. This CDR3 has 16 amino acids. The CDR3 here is CASSLVSGEGNQPQHF. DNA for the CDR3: TGTGCCAGCAGCTTAGTTTCGGGGGAAGGCAATCAGCCCCAGCATTTT.

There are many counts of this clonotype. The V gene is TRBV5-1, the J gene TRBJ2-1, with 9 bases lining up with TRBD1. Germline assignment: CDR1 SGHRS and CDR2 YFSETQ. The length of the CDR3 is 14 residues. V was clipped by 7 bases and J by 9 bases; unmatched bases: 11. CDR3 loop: CASGNGQGFGEQFF. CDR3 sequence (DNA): TGCGCCAGCGGAAACGGACAGGGGTTCGGTGAGCAGTTCTTC. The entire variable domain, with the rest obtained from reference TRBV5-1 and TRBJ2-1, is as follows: KAGVTQTPRYLIKTRGQQVTLSCSPISGHRSVSWYQQTPGQGLQFLFEYFSETQRNKGNFPGRFSGRQFSNSRSEMNVSTLELGDSALYLCASGNGQGFGEQFFGPGTRLTVL.

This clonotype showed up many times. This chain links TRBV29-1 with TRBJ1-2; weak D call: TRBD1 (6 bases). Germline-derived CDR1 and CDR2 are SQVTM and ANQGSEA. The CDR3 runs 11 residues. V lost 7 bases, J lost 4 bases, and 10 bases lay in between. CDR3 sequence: CSGSTGYGYTF. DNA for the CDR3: TGCAGCGGCTCGACAGGCTATGGCTACACCTTC.

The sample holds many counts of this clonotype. The CDR3 loop reads CASSQDQGSFYGYTF. The CDR3 DNA follows: TGCGCCAGCAGCCAAGATCAAGGCTCCTTCTATGGCTACACCTTC. The chain carries TRBV4-3 and TRBJ1-2; no definite D call. The germline V gene has CDR1 LGHNA and CDR2 YSLEER. This CDR3 contains 15 residues. V gave up 0 bases and J gave up 4 bases, with 12 bases separating them.

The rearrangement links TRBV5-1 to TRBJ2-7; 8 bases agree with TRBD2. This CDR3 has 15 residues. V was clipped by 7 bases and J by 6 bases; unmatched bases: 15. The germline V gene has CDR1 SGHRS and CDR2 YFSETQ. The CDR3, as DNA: TGCGCCAGCCACCACGGAAGCGGGAGAGGGAGCGAGCAGTACTTC. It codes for CASHHGSGRGSEQYF.

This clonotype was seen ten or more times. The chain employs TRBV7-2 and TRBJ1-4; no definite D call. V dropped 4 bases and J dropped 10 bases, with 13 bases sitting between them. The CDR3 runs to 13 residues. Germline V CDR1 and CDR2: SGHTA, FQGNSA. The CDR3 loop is CASSYTIYGKLFF. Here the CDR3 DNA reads TGTGCCAGCAGCTACACTATTTATGGAAAACTGTTTTTT.

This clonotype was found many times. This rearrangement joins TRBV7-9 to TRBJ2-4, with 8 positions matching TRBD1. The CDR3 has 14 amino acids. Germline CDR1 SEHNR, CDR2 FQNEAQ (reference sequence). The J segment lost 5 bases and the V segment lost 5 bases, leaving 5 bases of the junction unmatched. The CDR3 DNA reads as TGTGCCAGCAGCCCGGGGACAGGACAAAACATTCAGTACTTC. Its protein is CASSPGTGQNIQYF. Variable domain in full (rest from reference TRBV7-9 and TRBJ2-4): DTGVSQNPRHKITKRGQNVTFRCDPISEHNRLYWYRQTLGQGPEFLTYFQNEAQLEKSRLLSDRFSAERPKGSFSTLEIQRTEQGDSAMYLCASSPGTGQNIQYFGAGTRLSVL.

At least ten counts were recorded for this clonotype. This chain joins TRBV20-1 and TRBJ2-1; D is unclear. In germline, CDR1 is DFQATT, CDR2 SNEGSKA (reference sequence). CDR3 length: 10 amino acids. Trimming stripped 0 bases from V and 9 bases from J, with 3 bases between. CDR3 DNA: TGCAGTGCTAGAGAATTTGAGCAGTTCTTC. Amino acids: CSAREFEQFF.

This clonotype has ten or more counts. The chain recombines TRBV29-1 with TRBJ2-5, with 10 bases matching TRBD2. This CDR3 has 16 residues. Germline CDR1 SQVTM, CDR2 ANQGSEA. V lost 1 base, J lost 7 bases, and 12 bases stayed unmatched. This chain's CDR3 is CSVEATSGTMDGTQYF. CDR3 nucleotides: TGCAGCGTTGAAGCTACTAGCGGGACGATGGACGGGACCCAGTACTTC. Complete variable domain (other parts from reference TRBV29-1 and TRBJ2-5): SAVISQKPSRDICQRGTSLTIQCQVDSQVTMMFWYRQQPGQSLTLIATANQGSEATYESGFVIDKFPISRPNLTFSTLTVSNMSPEDSSIYLCSVEATSGTMDGTQYFGPGTRLLVL.

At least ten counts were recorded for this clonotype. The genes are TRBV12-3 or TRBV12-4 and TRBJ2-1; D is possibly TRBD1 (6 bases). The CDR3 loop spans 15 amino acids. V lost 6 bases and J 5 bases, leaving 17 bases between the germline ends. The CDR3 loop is CASSPRAGTNNEQFF. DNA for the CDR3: TGTGCCAGCAGCCCACGGGCCGGGACAAACAATGAGCAGTTCTTC.

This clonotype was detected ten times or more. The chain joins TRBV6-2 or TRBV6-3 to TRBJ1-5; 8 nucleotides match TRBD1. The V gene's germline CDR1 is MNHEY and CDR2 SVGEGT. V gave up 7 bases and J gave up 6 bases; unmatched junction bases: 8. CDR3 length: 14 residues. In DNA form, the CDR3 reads TGTGCCAGCATAAGACAGGGGAGTGGTCAGCCCCAGCATTTT. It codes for CASIRQGSGQPQHF.

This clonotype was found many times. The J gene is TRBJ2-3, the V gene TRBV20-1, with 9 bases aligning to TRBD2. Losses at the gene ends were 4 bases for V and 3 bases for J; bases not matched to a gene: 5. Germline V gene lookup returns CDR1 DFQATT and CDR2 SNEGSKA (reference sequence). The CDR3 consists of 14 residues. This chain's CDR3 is CSAIGGLATDTQYF. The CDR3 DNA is TGCAGTGCTATTGGGGGACTAGCAACAGATACGCAGTATTTT.

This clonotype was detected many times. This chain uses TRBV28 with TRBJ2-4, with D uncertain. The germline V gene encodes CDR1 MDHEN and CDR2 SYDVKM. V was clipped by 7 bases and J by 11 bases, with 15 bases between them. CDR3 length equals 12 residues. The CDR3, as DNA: TGTGCCAGCAAGGCTAGTTTAGGTGTTCAGTACTTC. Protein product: CASKASLGVQYF.

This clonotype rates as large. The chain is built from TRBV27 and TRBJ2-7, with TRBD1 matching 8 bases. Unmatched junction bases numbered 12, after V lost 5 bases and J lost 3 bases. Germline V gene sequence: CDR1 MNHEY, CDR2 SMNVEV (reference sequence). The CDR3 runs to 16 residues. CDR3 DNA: TGTGCCAGCAGTCCCTTGACAGGGGCCACAGACTACGAGCAGTACTTC. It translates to CASSPLTGATDYEQYF.